These 27 T cell receptor beta chains originate from one sample sequenced in a study of cytomegalovirus exposure and HLA in healthy donors. The primer mix had 60 Vbeta and 13 Jbeta primers. Produced via immunoSEQ multiplex PCR; TCRdb's table is partial and in-frame only. The table lists about 140,000 clones, approximately 79% of them singletons. Input material: PBMCs. The receptors originated from a female donor in good health and CMV-seronegative.

The chain is built from TRBV5-6 and TRBJ2-5, with TRBD2 as a possible D gene (6 bases). The V gene's germline CDR1 is SGHDT and CDR2 YYEEEE. The CDR3 spans 11 residues. With 6 bases removed from V and 5 bases from J, the gap between germline ends came to 8 bases. In DNA form, the CDR3 reads TGTGCCAGCAACCGGGGGGAGACCCAGTACTTC. It yields the protein CASNRGETQYF.

This clone appeared a single time. The genes are TRBV2 and TRBJ2-6, with TRBD1 matching over 7 bases. The germline gives CDR1 SNHLY, CDR2 FYNNEI. CDR3 length: 17 amino acids. With V trimmed by 5 bases and J by 0 bases, 7 bases remained unmatched. In nucleotides, the CDR3 is TGTGCCAGCAGTCTAGGACAGGTCCTCTCTGGGGCCAACGTCCTGACTTTC. Translation: CASSLGQVLSGANVLTF.

This sequence joins TRBV2 and TRBJ2-4, with TRBD2 matching 8 bases. Looked up from germline, CDR1 is SNHLY and CDR2 is FYNNEI. The CDR3 sequence is 18 residues long. After removal of 6 bases from V and 0 bases from J, the junction contained 13 bases not matched to a gene. For the CDR3, the DNA is TGTGCCAGCAGCGTCGGGGTAGCGGGAACATTAGCCAAAAACATTCAGTACTTC. Translating it yields CASSVGVAGTLAKNIQYF. Variable domain in full (rest from reference TRBV2 and TRBJ2-4): EPEVTQTPSHQVTQMGQEVILRCVPISNHLYFYWYRQILGQKVEFLVSFYNNEISEKSEIFDDQFSVERPDGSNFTLKIRSTKLEDSAMYFCASSVGVAGTLAKNIQYFGAGTRLSVL.

The chain carries TRBV10-2 and TRBJ2-7; D is unresolved. The CDR3 runs 15 residues. Per germline, CDR1 WSHSY and CDR2 SAAADI. Trimming stripped 0 bases from V and 5 bases from J, with 14 bases between. The CDR3 protein is CASSESRNNFHEQYF. Written as DNA, the CDR3 is TGCGCCAGCAGTGAGTCCAGGAATAACTTCCACGAGCAGTACTTC.

This chain connects TRBV28 to TRBJ2-6; TRBD1 matches at 9 bases. The CDR3 is 18 amino acids. The J segment lost 0 bases and the V segment lost 5 bases, leaving 8 bases of the junction unmatched. Per germline, CDR1 MDHEN and CDR2 SYDVKM. The CDR3 spells CASSLSGTGSSGANVLTF. In DNA, the CDR3 is TGTGCCAGCAGTCTATCCGGGACAGGGAGCTCTGGGGCCAACGTCCTGACTTTC.

This chain uses TRBV27 with TRBJ2-3; 15 bases align to TRBD2. V shed 2 bases and J 3 bases; nucleotides not matched to a gene: 3. Germline V gives CDR1 MNHEY, CDR2 SMNVEV (reference sequence). This CDR3 is built from 17 residues. CDR3 in amino acids: CASSLRTSGRATDTQYF. The CDR3 region has the DNA TGTGCCAGCAGTTTAAGGACTAGCGGGAGGGCGACAGATACGCAGTATTTT.

The J gene is TRBJ2-7, the V gene TRBV14, with 7 bases fitting TRBD1. Trimming cost V 0 bases and J 5 bases; bases outside gene matches: 10. The V gene's germline CDR1 is SGHDN and CDR2 FVKESK. The CDR3 extends over 16 amino acids. The CDR3 DNA is TGTGCCAGCAGCCAAGATCACGAGACAGGGAGCGACGAGCAGTACTTC. This translates into CASSQDHETGSDEQYF.

The chain joins TRBV5-1 to TRBJ2-5, with 7 nucleotides matching TRBD2. Germline CDR1 reads SGHRS; CDR2 reads YFSETQ. The ends lost 3 bases at V and 6 bases at J; junction bases unmatched: 11. This CDR3 comprises 15 residues. The DNA for the CDR3 is TGCGCCAGCAGCTCGTCGACTAGCAGGCAAAAGACCCAGTACTTC. Amino acid sequence: CASSSSTSRQKTQYF.

The chain recombines TRBV9 with TRBJ2-1, with D uncertain. Trimming took 0 bases from V and 4 from J, leaving 14 bases between them. Germline V gene lookup returns CDR1 SGDLS and CDR2 YYNGEE. The CDR3 is 16 residues long. CDR3 amino acids: CASSVALAVPYNEQFF. CDR3 bases: TGTGCCAGCAGCGTAGCTTTGGCAGTCCCTTACAATGAGCAGTTCTTC.

J is TRBJ2-2 and V is TRBV29-1; 8 nucleotides line up with TRBD2. The V segment lost 8 bases and the J segment 0 bases; nucleotides outside the gene matches: 2. The germline V gene has CDR1 SQVTM and CDR2 ANQGSEA. The CDR3 is 13 residues long. In DNA form, the CDR3 reads TGCAGCTTTAGCGGGGCGAACACCGGGGAGCTGTTTTTT. Its protein is CSFSGANTGELFF.

This clone has only one observation. This chain connects TRBV27 to TRBJ1-1, with TRBD1 matching 8 bases. Germline CDR1 MNHEY, CDR2 SMNVEV (reference sequence). The ends lost 5 bases at V and 5 bases at J; junction bases unmatched: 7. The CDR3 spans 14 residues. CDR3 protein: CASSRTGLETEAFF. The CDR3 DNA reads as TGTGCCAGCAGTCGGACAGGGTTGGAAACTGAAGCTTTCTTT.

This rearrangement joins TRBV27 to TRBJ2-1; D is uncertain. V shed 6 bases and J shed 6 bases, with 15 bases lying between them. Germline assignment: CDR1 MNHEY and CDR2 SMNVEV (reference sequence). The CDR3 is made up of 14 amino acids. DNA for the CDR3: TGTGCCAGCAGCGGGTACTCTCGTTCCAATGAGCAGTTCTTC. Protein sequence: CASSGYSRSNEQFF.

This clone was counted a few times. V gene TRBV4-1 combines with J gene TRBJ1-1; D unclear. V gave up 4 bases and J gave up 3 bases, with 21 bases separating them. The CDR3 extends over 17 amino acids. In germline, CDR1 is MGHRA, CDR2 YSYEKL. The CDR3 reads CASSRGFPGLLYTEAFF. The CDR3 region has the DNA TGCGCCAGCAGCCGAGGTTTCCCCGGACTGTTGTACACTGAAGCTTTCTTT.

The genes are TRBV27 and TRBJ2-7, with TRBD2 as a possible D gene (5 bases). V gave up 6 bases and J gave up 3 bases, with 15 bases separating them. Germline V gene sequence: CDR1 MNHEY, CDR2 SMNVEV (reference sequence). The CDR3 runs to 14 residues. As DNA, the CDR3 is TGTGCCAGCAGCCCCCGCGGGTCCCGCTACGAGCAGTACTTC. Translated: CASSPRGSRYEQYF.

The chain joins TRBV11-1 to TRBJ1-1, with D unclear. Germline assignment: CDR1 SGHAT and CDR2 FQDESV (reference sequence). The V and J ends lost 4 bases and 5 bases respectively, with 8 bases between them. The CDR3 runs 12 residues. The CDR3 DNA reads as TGTGCCAGCAGCTACGGGTGGACTGAAGCTTTCTTT. Its protein is CASSYGWTEAFF.

The chain combines TRBV7-9 with TRBJ2-1, with no clear D. CDR3 length equals 12 residues. Germline loops: CDR1 SEHNR, CDR2 FQNEAQ (reference sequence). The germline V and J ends were trimmed by 6 bases and 10 bases, with 13 bases remaining between them. The CDR3 nucleotides are TGTGCCAGCAGTTCCCCGCTGGAGGAGCAGTTCTTC. Its translation: CASSSPLEEQFF.

V usage is TRBV5-6 and J usage is TRBJ2-1, with TRBD1 identical over 7 bases. The CDR3 totals 16 residues. The ends lost 3 bases at V and 0 bases at J; junction bases unmatched: 6. In germline, CDR1 is SGHDT, CDR2 YYEEEE. CDR3 nucleotide sequence: TGTGCCAGCAGCTATACAGGGGTACCCTCCTACAATGAGCAGTTCTTC. Amino acid sequence: CASSYTGVPSYNEQFF.

This chain connects TRBV5-1 to TRBJ2-5; 10 bases are shared with TRBD2. The CDR3 length is 17 residues. Germline V lookup: CDR1 SGHRS, CDR2 YFSETQ. After removal of 0 bases from V and 1 base from J, the junction contained 6 bases not matched to a gene. The CDR3 here is CASSLGVAGGIQETQYF. CDR3 DNA: TGCGCCAGCAGCTTGGGGGTAGCGGGGGGAATCCAAGAGACCCAGTACTTC.

V is TRBV25-1 and J is TRBJ2-2; no clear D gene. Deletions cut 0 bases from V and 3 bases from J, with 11 bases between. The CDR3 sequence is 16 residues long. The germline gives CDR1 MGHDK, CDR2 SYGVNS. CDR3: CASSEYPRGDTGELFF. DNA of the CDR3: TGTGCCAGCAGTGAATATCCTCGAGGTGACACCGGGGAGCTGTTTTTT.

The V gene is TRBV4-2, the J gene TRBJ2-7; 7 nucleotides agree with TRBD2. This CDR3 region has 13 residues. Germline loops: CDR1 LGHNA, CDR2 YNFKEQ. CDR3: CASSQGVAGEVHV. The CDR3 region has the DNA TGTGCCAGCAGCCAAGGAGTGGCGGGAGAAGTGCACGTC.

The chain employs TRBV5-1 and TRBJ2-7, with 14 bases aligning to TRBD2. Per the germline V gene, CDR1 is SGHRS and CDR2 is YFSETQ. Trimming took 4 bases from V and 2 from J; bases not matched to a gene: 11. The CDR3 is 18 residues long. The CDR3 DNA is TGCGCCAGCAGCACTTCCGGGACTAGCGGGAGTTTACCCTACGAGCAGTACTTC. It yields the protein CASSTSGTSGSLPYEQYF.

This chain connects TRBV29-1 to TRBJ2-7; no reliable D call. V was trimmed by 1 base and J by 3 bases, leaving 4 bases between them. The CDR3 is 11 residues long. Germline loops: CDR1 SQVTM, CDR2 ANQGSEA. The CDR3 DNA sequence: TGCAGCGTTGAAGGACACTACGAGCAGTACTTC. This encodes CSVEGHYEQYF.

The chain recombines TRBV9 with TRBJ2-3, with 14 bases identical to TRBD2. Germline-derived CDR1 and CDR2 are SGDLS and YYNGEE. The CDR3 length is 17 residues. J lost 3 bases, V lost 1 base, and 4 bases had no gene match. As DNA, the CDR3 is TGTGCCAGCAGCGTAACGACTAGCGGGAGGGCGACAGATACGCAGTATTTT. Translated: CASSVTTSGRATDTQYF.

This clone occurred a few times. The chain joins TRBV6-5 to TRBJ2-3; 8 nucleotides align to TRBD2. CDR1 is MNHEY, CDR2 SVGAGI, per germline. The CDR3 covers 14 residues. V shed 2 bases and J 3 bases; nucleotides not matched to a gene: 1. As DNA, the CDR3 is TGTGCCAGCAGTTACCGGGGGGGGACAGATACGCAGTATTTT. As protein: CASSYRGGTDTQYF.

This chain uses TRBV29-1 with TRBJ1-2; no clear D. V shed 1 base and J shed 6 bases, with 9 bases lying between them. Germline CDR1 SQVTM, CDR2 ANQGSEA. The CDR3 length is 12 residues. The CDR3 is CSVEGLSDGYTF. The CDR3 bases are TGCAGCGTTGAAGGACTCTCTGATGGCTACACCTTC.

V usage is TRBV5-1 and J usage is TRBJ2-3, with D hard to call. Trimming left V 0 bases short and J 2 bases short, with 7 bases between. In germline, CDR1 is SGHRS, CDR2 YFSETQ. This CDR3 spans 14 amino acids. In DNA, the CDR3 is TGCGCCAGCAGCTTGGAACAGCTCACAGATACGCAGTATTTT. Protein: CASSLEQLTDTQYF.

As concerns this clone: This specimen includes other DNA sequences encoding the same CDR3. V gene TRBV29-1 combines with J gene TRBJ2-7, with D unclear. The CDR3 runs 12 residues. V was shortened by 3 bases and J by 0 bases, with 6 bases between the two germline ends. Germline-derived CDR1 and CDR2 are SQVTM and ANQGSEA. The CDR3 DNA reads TGCAGCGTTGAGACGGGCTCCTACGAGCAGTACTTC. Translated: CSVETGSYEQYF.